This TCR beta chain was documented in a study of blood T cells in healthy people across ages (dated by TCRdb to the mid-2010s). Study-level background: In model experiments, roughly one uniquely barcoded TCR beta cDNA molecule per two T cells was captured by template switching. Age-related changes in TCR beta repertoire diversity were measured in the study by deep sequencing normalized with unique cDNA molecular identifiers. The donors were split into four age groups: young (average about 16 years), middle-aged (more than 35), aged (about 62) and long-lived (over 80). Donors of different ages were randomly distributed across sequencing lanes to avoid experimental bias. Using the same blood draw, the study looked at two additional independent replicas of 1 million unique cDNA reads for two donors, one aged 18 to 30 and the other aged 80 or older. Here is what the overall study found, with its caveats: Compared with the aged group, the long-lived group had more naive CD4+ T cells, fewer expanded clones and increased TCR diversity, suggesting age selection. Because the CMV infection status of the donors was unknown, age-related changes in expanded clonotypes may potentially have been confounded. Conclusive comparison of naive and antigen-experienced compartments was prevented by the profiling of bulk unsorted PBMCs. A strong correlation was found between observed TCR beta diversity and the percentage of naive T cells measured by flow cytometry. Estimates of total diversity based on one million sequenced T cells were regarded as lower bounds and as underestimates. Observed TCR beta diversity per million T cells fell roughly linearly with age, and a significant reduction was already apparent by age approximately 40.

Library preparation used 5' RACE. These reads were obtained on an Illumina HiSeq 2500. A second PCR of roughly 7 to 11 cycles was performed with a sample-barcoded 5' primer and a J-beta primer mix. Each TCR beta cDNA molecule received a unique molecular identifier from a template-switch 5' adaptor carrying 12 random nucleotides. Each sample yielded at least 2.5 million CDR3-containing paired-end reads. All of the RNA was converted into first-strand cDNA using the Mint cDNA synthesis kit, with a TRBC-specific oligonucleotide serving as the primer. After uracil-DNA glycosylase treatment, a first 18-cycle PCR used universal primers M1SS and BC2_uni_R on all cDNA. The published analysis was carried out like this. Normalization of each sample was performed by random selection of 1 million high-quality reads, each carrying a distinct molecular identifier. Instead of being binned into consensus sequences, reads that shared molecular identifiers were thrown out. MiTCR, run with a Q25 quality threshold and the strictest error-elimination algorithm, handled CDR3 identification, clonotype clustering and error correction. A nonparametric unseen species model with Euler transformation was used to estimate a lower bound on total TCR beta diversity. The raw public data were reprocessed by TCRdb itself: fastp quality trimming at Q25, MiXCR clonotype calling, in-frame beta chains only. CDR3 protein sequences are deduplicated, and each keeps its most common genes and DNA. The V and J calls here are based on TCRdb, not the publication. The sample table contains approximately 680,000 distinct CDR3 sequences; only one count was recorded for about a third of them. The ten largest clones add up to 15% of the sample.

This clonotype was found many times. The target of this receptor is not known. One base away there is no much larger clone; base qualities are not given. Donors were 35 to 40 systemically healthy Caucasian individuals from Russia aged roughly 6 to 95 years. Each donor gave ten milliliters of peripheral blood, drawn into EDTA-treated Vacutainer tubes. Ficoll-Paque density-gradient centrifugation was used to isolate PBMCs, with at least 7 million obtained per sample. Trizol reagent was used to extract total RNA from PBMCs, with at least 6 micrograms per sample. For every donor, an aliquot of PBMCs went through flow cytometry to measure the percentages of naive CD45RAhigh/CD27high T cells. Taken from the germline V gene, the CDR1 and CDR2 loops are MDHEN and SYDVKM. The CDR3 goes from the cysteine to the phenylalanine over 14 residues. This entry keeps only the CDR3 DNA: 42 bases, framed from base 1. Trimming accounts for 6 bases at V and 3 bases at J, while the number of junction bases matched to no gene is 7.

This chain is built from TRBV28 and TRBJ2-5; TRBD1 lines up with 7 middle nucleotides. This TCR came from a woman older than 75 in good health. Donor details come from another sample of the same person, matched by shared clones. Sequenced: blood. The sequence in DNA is TGTGCCAGCAGCACGGGGACAGTTGAAGAGACCCAGTACTTC. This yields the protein CASSTGTVEETQYF.